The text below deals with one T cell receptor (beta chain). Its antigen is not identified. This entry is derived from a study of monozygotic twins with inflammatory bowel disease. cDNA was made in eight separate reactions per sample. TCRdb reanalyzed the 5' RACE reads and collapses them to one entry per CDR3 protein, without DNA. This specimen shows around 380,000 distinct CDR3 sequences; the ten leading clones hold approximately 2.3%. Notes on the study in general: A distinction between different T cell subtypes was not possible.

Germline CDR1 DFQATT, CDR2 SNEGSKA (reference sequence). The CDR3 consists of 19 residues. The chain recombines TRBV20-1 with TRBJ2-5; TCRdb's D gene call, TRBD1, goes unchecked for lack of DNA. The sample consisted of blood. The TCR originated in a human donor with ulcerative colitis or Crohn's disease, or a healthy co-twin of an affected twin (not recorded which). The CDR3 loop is CSARDLDSQGLPKQETQYF.